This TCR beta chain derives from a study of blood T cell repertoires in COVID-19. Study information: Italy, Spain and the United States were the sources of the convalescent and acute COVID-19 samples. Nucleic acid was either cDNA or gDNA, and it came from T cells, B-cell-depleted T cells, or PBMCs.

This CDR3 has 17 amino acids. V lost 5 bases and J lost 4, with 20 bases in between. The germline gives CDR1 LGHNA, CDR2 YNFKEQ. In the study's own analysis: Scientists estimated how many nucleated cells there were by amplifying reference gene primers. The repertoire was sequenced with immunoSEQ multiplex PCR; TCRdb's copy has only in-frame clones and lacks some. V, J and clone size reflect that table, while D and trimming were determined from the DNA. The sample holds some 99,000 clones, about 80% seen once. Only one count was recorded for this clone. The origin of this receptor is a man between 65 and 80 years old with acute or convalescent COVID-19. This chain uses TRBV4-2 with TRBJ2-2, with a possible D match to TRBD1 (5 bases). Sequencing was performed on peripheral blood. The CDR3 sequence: CASSGSRQGVITGELFF. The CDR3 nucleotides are TGTGCCAGCAGCGGTAGTAGGCAGGGTGTAATCACCGGGGAGCTGTTTTTT.